This T cell receptor beta chain was sequenced for a study of T cells after posttransplantation cyclophosphamide (dated by TCRdb to between 2015 and 2016). In the study overall: Using TRB sequencing, the study followed how the T cell repertoire rebuilt after myeloablative bone marrow transplantation with posttransplantation cyclophosphamide given as GVHD prophylaxis. Samples from a few dozen PTCy-treated patients, along with samples from roughly 15 of their related bone marrow donors, underwent antigen receptor sequencing. Blood from every one of the 34 PTCy patients who had 1-year posttransplant specimens underwent TRB sequencing. TRB sequencing was also done on up to roughly 3 additional blood samples from 2 to 5.2 years after transplant in 3 patients, and on pretransplant blood from several patients. Because TRA and TRB clonality were tightly correlated in 9 samples, subsequent TCR analyses were focused on TRB only. Public TRB sequences were compared against a database of over 3,000 sequences linked to responses to pathogens, tumor antigens, self-antigens and alloantigens.

What the research found in general, with its limitations: The TRB repertoires of T cells infiltrating skin or the GI tract showed only limited overlap with the TRB repertoires found in blood. Across about 40 patients, TRB clonality was highly associated with recipient CMV seropositivity and CMV reactivation, and PTCy diversity was similar to diversity in CNI/methotrexate controls. Donor-recipient similarity was low at 1-2 months but increased during the first year, and donor CD8+ memory clones often dominated later blood repertoires.

In light of the paper, this sample's treatment or condition label describes: high-dose cyclophosphamide on days +3 and +4 as single-agent GVHD prophylaxis. PTCy patients received busulfan and fludarabine conditioning, a related or unrelated marrow graft, and cyclophosphamide on days +3 and +4. The PTCy-treated patients were enrolled in a prospective multi-institutional clinical trial. Mononuclear cells from peripheral blood and bone marrow were separated by Ficoll-Hypaque density centrifugation and then cryopreserved. TRB sequencing used genomic DNA with the immunoSEQ assay at survey resolution or the hsTCRB kit. Under the source paper's analysis protocol: Initial read processing used immunoSEQ software, and repertoire analyses used the LymphoSeq R package. Clonality was computed as 1 minus normalized Shannon entropy; Gini coefficient was also calculated for each TRB dataset. To infer phenotypes in unsorted samples, TRB sequences from sorted subsets of the recipient or donor were mapped onto unsorted samples from the same recipient. Here the immuneACCESS table is served through TCRdb, limited to in-frame sequences with V and J called. Missing clones are a known gap in these copies; in checked studies unresolved V genes cover under half, and the rest lacks a known reason. V and J calls and clone size are as listed in that table; D and trimming were resolved from the DNA. The sample records 950 to 1,500 clones, none occurring a single time. The top ten hold 41% of the sample.

This clone showed up many times. Its cognate antigen has yet to be identified. Within one base of it there is no much larger clone, and no base qualities were kept. V was cut back by 2 bases and J by 14 bases, leaving a gap of 16 bases between them. As encoded in the germline V gene, CDR1 is KGHDR while CDR2 is SFDVKD. Inclusive of the bounding cysteine and phenylalanine, the CDR3 is 13 residues long. The entry retains the CDR3 DNA only, 39 bases that are in frame from base 1. The clonotype was recovered from a male patient aged 30 to 40 who received an allogeneic stem cell transplant from a related donor, was CMV-positive, and had no GVHD. After a transplant, some T cells may have been passed on by the graft donor. The sequence links TRBV24-1 to TRBJ2-3, and the D gene may be TRBD2, 5 bases matching. The material was PBMCs, obtained 84 days after allogeneic stem cell transplant with posttransplant cyclophosphamide. The CDR3 corresponds to CATSDSQGRRGYF. The nucleotide sequence reads TGTGCCACCAGTGATTCGCAAGGTAGACGGGGGTATTTT.